The rows below give T cell receptor beta chains drawn from one sample of a study of graft-versus-host responses after intestinal transplantation. Method: immunoSEQ multiplex PCR; TCRdb's copy keeps in-frame clones and lacks some. The profile shows approximately 20,000 clones, roughly four fifths of them singletons. This material consisted of ileum tissue, taken 12 days after intestinal transplant. Source of these receptors: a human patient who received an intestinal transplant, so some T cells may come from the graft donor. Both conserved end residues are part of each CDR3. The D gene is left open where the match is weak. Clone sizes are given selectively: once, few, many, or a class where the clone is expanded.

>NA|NA|TRBV5-6|TRBJ2-7
TGTGCCAGCAGCTTACAAAGCCCGTACTACGAGCAGTACTTC
CASSLQSPYYEQYF
>NA|NA|TRBV9|TRBJ1-2
TGTGCCAGCAGCGCAGGAAGAGGGGGACCCCTTGGGAGTTATGGCTACACCTTC
CASSAGRGGPLGSYGYTF
>once|TRBD2|TRBV13|TRBJ2-3
TGTGCCAGCAGCCCCAGGACTAGCAGCGCAGATACGCAGTATTTT
CASSPRTSSADTQYF
>NA|NA|TRBV25-1|TRBJ2-1
TGTGCCAGCAGTGGGCTCCACGGGGGAGTAGGCAATGAGCAGTTCTTC
CASSGLHGGVGNEQFF
>few|TRBD1|TRBV5-1|TRBJ1-2
TGCGCCAGCCCCGTCGACAGGGGTTACACCTTC
CASPVDRGYTF
>NA|TRBD2|TRBV29-1|TRBJ2-7
TGCAGCGTTGGGACTAGCTTTAGGGCCTACGAGCAGTACTTC
CSVGTSFRAYEQYF
>NA|NA|TRBV13|TRBJ1-1
TGTGCCAGCAGCTTATGGGGGCAGGGTTGGACTGAAGCTTTCTTT
CASSLWGQGWTEAFF
>NA|NA|TRBV7-3|TRBJ2-1
TGTGCCAGCAGCCCCTATTTGGAGGGTGCCTACAATGAGCAGTTCTTC
CASSPYLEGAYNEQFF
>NA|NA|TRBV7-3|TRBJ1-2
TGTGCCAGCAGCCCCCGGGCAGGGTCACTCTATGGCTACACCTTC
CASSPRAGSLYGYTF
>NA|NA|TRBV10-1|TRBJ1-2
TGCGCCAGCAGTGAGTCGGGCAGCTATGGCTACACCTTC
CASSESGSYGYTF
>few|TRBD2|TRBV10-2|TRBJ2-2
TGCGCCAGCAGAGTAGCGGGAGCCCCCGCCGGGGAGCTGTTTTTT
CASRVAGAPAGELFF
>NA|TRBD1|TRBV2|TRBJ2-7
TGTGCCAGCAAGGGGGCGGATTACGAGCAGTACTTC
CASKGADYEQYF
>NA|TRBD1|TRBV7-9|TRBJ1-2
TGTGCCAGCAGCACCGGGACAGCCTATGGCTACACCTTC
CASSTGTAYGYTF
>NA|NA|TRBV9|TRBJ2-7
TGTGCCAGCAGCAGGGGTAGCTCCTACGAGCAGTACTTC
CASSRGSSYEQYF
>NA|TRBD1|TRBV4-1|TRBJ1-1
TGCGCCAGCAGCCAAAGGACAGGGGTAGGGTACACTGAAGCTTTCTTT
CASSQRTGVGYTEAFF
>NA|TRBD1|TRBV5-6|TRBJ2-6
TGTGCCAGCAGCTCGTACAGGGGAGCCTATGGGGCCAACGTCCTGACTTTC
CASSSYRGAYGANVLTF
>NA|NA|TRBV27|TRBJ2-1
TGTGCCAGCAGTTTAAGGAGCGTGTCGGAGCAGTTCTTC
CASSLRSVSEQFF
>NA|NA|TRBV6-5|TRBJ2-1
TGTGCCAGCAGTCCCCAGGGTTATGAGCAGTTCTTC
CASSPQGYEQFF
>NA|NA|TRBV6-5|TRBJ1-4
TGTGCCTCATCCCCGGGAGCTGAAAAACTGTTTTTT
CASSPGAEKLFF
>NA|NA|TRBV11-2|TRBJ2-3
TGTGCCAGCAGCTCGTGGGAGAACACAGATACGCAGTATTTT
CASSSWENTDTQYF
>few|NA|TRBV19|TRBJ2-7
TGTGCCAGTAGTATGCAGTCGGAGTCGTACGAGCAGTACTTC
CASSMQSESYEQYF
>NA|TRBD1|TRBV5-1|TRBJ1-1
TGCGCCAGCAGCTCGGGGACAGGGGGCACTGAAGCTTTCTTT
CASSSGTGGTEAFF
>once|TRBD2|TRBV7-2|TRBJ2-1
TGTGCCAGCAGCCCAGCGGGAGGGGGTGAGCAGTTCTTC
CASSPAGGGEQFF
>NA|NA|TRBV19|TRBJ2-5
TGTGCCAGTAGACCTCGCGGGCAAGAGACCCAGTACTTC
CASRPRGQETQYF
>NA|TRBD1|TRBV10-3|TRBJ2-2
TGTGCCACCCAGGGGGCCGGCGGGGAGCTGTTTTTT
CATQGAGGELFF
>NA|NA|TRBV7-8|TRBJ2-3
TGTGCCAGCAGCTGGAGGGTCATCACAGATACGCAGTATTTT
CASSWRVITDTQYF